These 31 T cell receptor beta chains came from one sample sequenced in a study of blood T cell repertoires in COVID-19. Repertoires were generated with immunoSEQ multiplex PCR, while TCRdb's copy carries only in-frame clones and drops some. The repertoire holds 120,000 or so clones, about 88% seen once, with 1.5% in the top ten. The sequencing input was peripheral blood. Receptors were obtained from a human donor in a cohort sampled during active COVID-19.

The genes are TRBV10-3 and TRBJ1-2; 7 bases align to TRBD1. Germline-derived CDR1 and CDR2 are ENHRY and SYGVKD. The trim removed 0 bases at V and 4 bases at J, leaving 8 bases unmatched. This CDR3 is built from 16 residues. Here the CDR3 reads CAISESKGGGPYGYTF. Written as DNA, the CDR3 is TGTGCCATCAGTGAGTCGAAAGGAGGGGGCCCCTATGGCTACACCTTC.

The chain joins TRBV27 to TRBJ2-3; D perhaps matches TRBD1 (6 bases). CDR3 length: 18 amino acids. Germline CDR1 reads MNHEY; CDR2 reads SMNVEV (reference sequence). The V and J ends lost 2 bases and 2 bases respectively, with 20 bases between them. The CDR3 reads CASSLEPQGSQHTDTQYF. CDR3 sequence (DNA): TGTGCCAGCAGTTTAGAACCCCAGGGGTCCCAACACACAGATACGCAGTATTTT.

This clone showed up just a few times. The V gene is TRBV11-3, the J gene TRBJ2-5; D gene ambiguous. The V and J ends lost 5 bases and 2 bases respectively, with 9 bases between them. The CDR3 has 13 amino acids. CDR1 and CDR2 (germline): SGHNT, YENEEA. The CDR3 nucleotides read TGTGCCAGCAGCCTCAACGGTCAAGAGACCCAGTACTTC. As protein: CASSLNGQETQYF.

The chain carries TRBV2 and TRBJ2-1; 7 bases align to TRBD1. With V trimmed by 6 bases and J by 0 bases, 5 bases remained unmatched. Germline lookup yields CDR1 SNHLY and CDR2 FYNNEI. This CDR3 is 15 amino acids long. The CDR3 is CASRQGTDSYNEQFF. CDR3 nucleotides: TGTGCCAGCAGACAAGGGACAGACTCCTACAATGAGCAGTTCTTC. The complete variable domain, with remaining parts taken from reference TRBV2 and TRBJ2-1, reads EPEVTQTPSHQVTQMGQEVILRCVPISNHLYFYWYRQILGQKVEFLVSFYNNEISEKSEIFDDQFSVERPDGSNFTLKIRSTKLEDSAMYFCASRQGTDSYNEQFFGPGTRLTVL.

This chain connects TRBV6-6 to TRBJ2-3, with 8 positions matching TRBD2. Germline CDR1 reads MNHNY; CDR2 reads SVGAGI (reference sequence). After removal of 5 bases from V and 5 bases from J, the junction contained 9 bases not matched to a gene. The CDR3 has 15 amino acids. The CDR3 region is CASSPPQLAGDTQYF. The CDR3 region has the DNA TGTGCCAGCAGTCCTCCCCAGCTAGCGGGAGATACGCAGTATTTT.

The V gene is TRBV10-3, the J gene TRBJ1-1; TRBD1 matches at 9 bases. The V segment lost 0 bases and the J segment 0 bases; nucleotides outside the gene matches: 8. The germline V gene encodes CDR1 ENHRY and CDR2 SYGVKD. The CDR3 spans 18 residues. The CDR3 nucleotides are TGTGCCATCAGTGAGTCGACGACCGGGACAGGGATGAACACTGAAGCTTTCTTT. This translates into CAISESTTGTGMNTEAFF.

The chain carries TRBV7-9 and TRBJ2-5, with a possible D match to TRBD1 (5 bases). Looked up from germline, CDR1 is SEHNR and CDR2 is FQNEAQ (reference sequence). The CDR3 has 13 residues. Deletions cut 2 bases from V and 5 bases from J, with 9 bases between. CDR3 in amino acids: CASSLSGLETQYF. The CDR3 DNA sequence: TGTGCCAGCAGCTTATCAGGGCTGGAGACCCAGTACTTC. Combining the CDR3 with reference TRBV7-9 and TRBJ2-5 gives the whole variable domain DTGVSQNPRHKITKRGQNVTFRCDPISEHNRLYWYRQTLGQGPEFLTYFQNEAQLEKSRLLSDRFSAERPKGSFSTLEIQRTEQGDSAMYLCASSLSGLETQYFGPGTRLLVL.

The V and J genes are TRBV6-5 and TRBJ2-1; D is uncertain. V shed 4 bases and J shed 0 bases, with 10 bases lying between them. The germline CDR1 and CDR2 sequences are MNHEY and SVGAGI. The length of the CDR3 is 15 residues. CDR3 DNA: TGTGCCAGCAGTTCCCGCCGGAGCTCCTACAATGAGCAGTTCTTC. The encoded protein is CASSSRRSSYNEQFF.

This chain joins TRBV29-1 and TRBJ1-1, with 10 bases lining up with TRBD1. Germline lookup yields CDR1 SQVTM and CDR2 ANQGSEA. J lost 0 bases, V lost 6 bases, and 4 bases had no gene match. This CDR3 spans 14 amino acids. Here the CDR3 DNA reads TGCAGCGTCAGGACAGGGGGTATGAACACTGAAGCTTTCTTT. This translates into CSVRTGGMNTEAFF.

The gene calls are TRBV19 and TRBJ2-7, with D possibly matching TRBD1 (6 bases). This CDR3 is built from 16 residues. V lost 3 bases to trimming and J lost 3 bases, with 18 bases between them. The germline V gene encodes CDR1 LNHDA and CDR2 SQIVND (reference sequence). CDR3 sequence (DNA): TGTGCCAGTAGTATCCCAGGGGTCGTCCCCGTCTACGAGCAGTACTTC. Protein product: CASSIPGVVPVYEQYF. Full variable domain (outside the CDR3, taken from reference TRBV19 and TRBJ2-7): DGGITQSPKYLFRKEGQNVTLSCEQNLNHDAMYWYRQDPGQGLRLIYYSQIVNDFQKGDIAEGYSVSREKKESFPLTVTSAQKNPTAFYLCASSIPGVVPVYEQYFGPGTRLTVT.

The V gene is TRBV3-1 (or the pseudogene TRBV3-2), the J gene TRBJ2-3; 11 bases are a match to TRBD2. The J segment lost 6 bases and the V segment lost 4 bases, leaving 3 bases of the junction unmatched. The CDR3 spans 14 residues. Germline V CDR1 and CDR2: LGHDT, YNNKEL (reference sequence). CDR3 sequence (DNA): TGTGCCAGCAGCCGGGCTAGCGGGAGGGATACGCAGTATTTT. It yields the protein CASSRASGRDTQYF.

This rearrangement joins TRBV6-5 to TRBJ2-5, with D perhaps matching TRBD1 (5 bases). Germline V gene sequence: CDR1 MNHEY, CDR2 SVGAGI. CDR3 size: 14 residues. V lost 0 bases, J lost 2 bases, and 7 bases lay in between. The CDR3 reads CASSYSNRQETQYF. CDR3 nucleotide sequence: TGTGCCAGCAGTTACTCCAACAGGCAAGAGACCCAGTACTTC.

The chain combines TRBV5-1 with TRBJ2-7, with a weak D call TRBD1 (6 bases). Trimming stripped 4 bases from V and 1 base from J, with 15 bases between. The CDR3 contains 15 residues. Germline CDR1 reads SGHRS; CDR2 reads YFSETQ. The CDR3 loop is CASSLNSDRSYEQYF. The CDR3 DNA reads TGCGCCAGCAGCCTTAATTCCGACAGGTCCTACGAGCAGTACTTC. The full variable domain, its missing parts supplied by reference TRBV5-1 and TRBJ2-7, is KAGVTQTPRYLIKTRGQQVTLSCSPISGHRSVSWYQQTPGQGLQFLFEYFSETQRNKGNFPGRFSGRQFSNSRSEMNVSTLELGDSALYLCASSLNSDRSYEQYFGPGTRLTVT.

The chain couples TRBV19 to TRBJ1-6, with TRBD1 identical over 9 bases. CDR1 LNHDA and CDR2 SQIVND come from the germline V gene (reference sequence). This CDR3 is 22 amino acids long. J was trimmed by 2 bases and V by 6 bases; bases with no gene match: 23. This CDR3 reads CASSIPTDTGTGYLPYNSPLHF. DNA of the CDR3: TGTGCCAGTAGCATTCCAACGGACACCGGGACAGGGTATTTACCCTATAATTCACCCCTCCACTTT.

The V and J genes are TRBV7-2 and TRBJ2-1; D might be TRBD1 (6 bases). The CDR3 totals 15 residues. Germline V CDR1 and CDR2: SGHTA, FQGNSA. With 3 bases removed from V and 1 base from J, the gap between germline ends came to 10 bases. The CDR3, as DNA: TGTGCCAGCAGCTTTGAGACAGGATCCTACAATGAGCAGTTCTTC. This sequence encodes CASSFETGSYNEQFF.

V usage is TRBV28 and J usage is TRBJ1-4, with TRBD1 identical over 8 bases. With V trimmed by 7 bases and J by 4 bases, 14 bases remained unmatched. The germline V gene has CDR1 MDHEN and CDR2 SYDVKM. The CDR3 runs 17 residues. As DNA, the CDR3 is TGTGCCAGCAAAATGGATCGTAGAGACAGGGGTAATGAAAAACTGTTTTTT. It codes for CASKMDRRDRGNEKLFF.

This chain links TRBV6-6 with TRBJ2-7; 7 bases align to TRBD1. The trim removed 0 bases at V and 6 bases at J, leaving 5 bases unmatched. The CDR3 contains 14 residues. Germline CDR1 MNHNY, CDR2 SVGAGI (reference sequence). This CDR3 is CASSYSDRVGEQYF. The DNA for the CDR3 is TGTGCCAGCAGTTACTCCGACAGGGTGGGCGAGCAGTACTTC.

The CDR3 DNA sequence: TGTGCCAGCAGTTACTCGGCAGGGGGCTATGGCTACACCTTC. This sequence encodes CASSYSAGGYGYTF. The chain joins TRBV6-5 to TRBJ1-2, with TRBD1 matching 7 bases. Germline lookup yields CDR1 MNHEY and CDR2 SVGAGI. This CDR3 is built from 14 residues. The trim removed 0 bases at V and 4 bases at J, leaving 2 bases unmatched.

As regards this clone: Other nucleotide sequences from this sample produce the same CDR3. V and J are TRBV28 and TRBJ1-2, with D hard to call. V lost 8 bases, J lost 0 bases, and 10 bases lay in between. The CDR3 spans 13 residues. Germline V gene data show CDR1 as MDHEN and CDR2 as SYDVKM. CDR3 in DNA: TGTGCCAGCTCCTTCCCTGCTAACTATGGCTACACCTTC. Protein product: CASSFPANYGYTF.

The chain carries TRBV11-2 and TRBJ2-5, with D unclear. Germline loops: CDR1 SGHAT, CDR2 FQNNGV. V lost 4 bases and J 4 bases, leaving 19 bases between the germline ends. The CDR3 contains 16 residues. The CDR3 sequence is CASSSPFSLGPETQYF. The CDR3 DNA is TGTGCCAGCAGCTCCCCCTTTAGTTTGGGCCCAGAGACCCAGTACTTC. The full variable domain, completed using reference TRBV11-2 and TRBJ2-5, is EAGVAQSPRYKIIEKRQSVAFWCNPISGHATLYWYQQILGQGPKLLIQFQNNGVVDDSQLPKDRFSAERLKGVDSTLKIQPAKLEDSAVYLCASSSPFSLGPETQYFGPGTRLLVL.

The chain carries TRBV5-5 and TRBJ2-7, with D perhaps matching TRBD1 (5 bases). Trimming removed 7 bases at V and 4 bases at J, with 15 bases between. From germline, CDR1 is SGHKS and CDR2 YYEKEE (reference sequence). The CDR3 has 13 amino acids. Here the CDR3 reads CASHRSPGYEQYF. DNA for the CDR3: TGTGCCAGCCACCGTTCGCCAGGGTACGAGCAGTACTTC.

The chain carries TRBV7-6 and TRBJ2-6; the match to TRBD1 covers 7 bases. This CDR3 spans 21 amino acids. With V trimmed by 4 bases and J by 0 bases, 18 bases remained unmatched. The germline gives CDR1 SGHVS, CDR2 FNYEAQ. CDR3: CASSYLLPGDRVSSGANVLTF. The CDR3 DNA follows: TGTGCCAGCAGCTACCTCCTACCCGGCGACAGGGTTTCCTCTGGGGCCAACGTCCTGACTTTC. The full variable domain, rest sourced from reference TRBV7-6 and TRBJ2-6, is GAGVSQSPRYKVTKRGQDVALRCDPISGHVSLYWYRQALGQGPEFLTYFNYEAQQDKSGLPNDRFSAERPEGSISTLTIQRTEQRDSAMYRCASSYLLPGDRVSSGANVLTFGAGSRLTVL.

In DNA form, the CDR3 reads TGTGCCAGCAGTGAATGGTCGGGAGTTAGAAACACCATATATTTT. Its translation is CASSEWSGVRNTIYF. The V call is TRBV6-1, the J call TRBJ1-3; D is unclear. The CDR3 length is 15 residues. Trimming removed 2 bases from V and 5 bases from J, with 13 bases in between. CDR1 and CDR2 from the germline V gene are MNHNS and SASEGT.

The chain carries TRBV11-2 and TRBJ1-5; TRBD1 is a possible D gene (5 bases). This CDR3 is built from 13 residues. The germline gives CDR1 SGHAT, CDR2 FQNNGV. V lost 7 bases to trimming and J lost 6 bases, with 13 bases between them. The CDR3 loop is CASTLGGGQPQHF. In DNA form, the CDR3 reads TGTGCCAGCACCCTCGGGGGAGGTCAGCCCCAGCATTTT.

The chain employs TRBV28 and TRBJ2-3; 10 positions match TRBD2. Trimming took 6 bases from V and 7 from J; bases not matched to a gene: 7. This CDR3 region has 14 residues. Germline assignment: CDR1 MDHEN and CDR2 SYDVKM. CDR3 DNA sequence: TGTGCCAGCAGGATCAGCGGGAGGGCCAATACGCAGTATTTT. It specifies CASRISGRANTQYF.

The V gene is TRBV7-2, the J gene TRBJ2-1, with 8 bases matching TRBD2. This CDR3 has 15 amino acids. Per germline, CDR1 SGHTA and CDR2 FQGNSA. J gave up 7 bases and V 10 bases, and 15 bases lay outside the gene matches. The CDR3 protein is CATAPGSGSVNEQFF. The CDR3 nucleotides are TGTGCCACCGCACCGGGGAGCGGGAGTGTTAATGAGCAGTTCTTC.

The CDR3 region is CASSWTGGVAAFF. CDR3 nucleotide sequence: TGTGCCAGCAGCTGGACAGGGGGTGTTGCGGCTTTCTTT. This sequence joins TRBV5-8 and TRBJ1-1; 10 nucleotides align to TRBD1. The V gene's germline CDR1 is SGHTS and CDR2 YDEGEE. The CDR3 extends over 13 amino acids. V shed 3 bases and J 11 bases; nucleotides not matched to a gene: 7.

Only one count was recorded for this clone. The DNA of the CDR3 is TGTGCCAGCATGGGACAGGGGAATCATCGATGGGCTTTCTTT. Translating it yields CASMGQGNHRWAFF. The rearrangement uses TRBV6-5 and TRBJ1-1; TRBD1 agrees at 10 bases. Trimming took 7 bases from V and 11 from J; bases not matched to a gene: 13. CDR1 and CDR2 from the germline V gene are MNHEY and SVGAGI. The CDR3 length is 14 residues.

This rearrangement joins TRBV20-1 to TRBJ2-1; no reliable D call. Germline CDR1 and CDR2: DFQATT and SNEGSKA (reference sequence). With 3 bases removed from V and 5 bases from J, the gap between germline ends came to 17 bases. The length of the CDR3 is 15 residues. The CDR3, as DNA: TGCAGTGCTAGTAAGCGAAGCTACACCCACAATGAGCAGTTCTTC. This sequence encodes CSASKRSYTHNEQFF.

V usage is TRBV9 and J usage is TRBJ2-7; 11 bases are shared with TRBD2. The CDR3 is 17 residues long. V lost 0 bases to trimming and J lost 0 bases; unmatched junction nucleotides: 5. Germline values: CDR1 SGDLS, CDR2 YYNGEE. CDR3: CASSVASSGRSSYEQYF. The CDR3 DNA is TGTGCCAGCAGCGTAGCGTCTAGCGGGAGGAGCTCCTACGAGCAGTACTTC.

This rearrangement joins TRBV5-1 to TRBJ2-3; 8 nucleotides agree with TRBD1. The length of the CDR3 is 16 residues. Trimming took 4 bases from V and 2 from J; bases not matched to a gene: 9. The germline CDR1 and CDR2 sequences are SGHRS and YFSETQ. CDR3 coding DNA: TGCGCCAGCAGCCTACCGACAGGGGAAGACACAGATACGCAGTATTTT. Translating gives CASSLPTGEDTDTQYF.